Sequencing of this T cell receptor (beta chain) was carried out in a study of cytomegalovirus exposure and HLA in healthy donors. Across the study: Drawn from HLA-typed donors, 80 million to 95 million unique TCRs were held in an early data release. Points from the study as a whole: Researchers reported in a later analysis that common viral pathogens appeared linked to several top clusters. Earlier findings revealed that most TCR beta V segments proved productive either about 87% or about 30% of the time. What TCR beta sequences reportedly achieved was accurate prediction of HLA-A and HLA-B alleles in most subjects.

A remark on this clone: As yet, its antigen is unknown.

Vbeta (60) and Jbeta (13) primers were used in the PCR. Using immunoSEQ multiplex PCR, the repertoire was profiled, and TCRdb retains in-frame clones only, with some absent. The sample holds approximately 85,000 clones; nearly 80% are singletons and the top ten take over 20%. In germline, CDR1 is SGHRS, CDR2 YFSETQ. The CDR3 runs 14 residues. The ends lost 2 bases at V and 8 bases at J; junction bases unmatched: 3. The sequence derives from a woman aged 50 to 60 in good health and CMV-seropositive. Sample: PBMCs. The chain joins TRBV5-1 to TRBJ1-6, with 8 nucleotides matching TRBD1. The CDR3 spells CASSFGQGDSPLHF. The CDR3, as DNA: TGCGCCAGCAGCTTCGGACAGGGAGATTCACCCCTCCACTTT.